This T cell receptor (beta chain) was captured in a study of T cell responses to AZD1222 COVID-19 vaccine. Some clones are missing from TCRdb's copy, which holds only in-frame ones; the method was immunoSEQ multiplex PCR. The data show some 97,000 clones, around 87% seen once. Remarks on this clone: Its antigen remains unknown.

General study results and limits: Of the AZD1222 recipients, only six were seropositive at baseline. Nearly half of the spike-specific TCRs reportedly recognize variant regions that carry no mutations. Spike-specific TCR breadth and depth both grew after two AZD1222 doses. Repertoire samples came only from after the peak T cell response.

The CDR3 sequence is 13 residues long. Per germline, CDR1 SNHLY and CDR2 FYNNEI. Between the trimmed V and J ends, which lost 7 bases and 4 bases, there was a span of 13 bases. This sequence originates from an adult in good health. The chain employs TRBV2 and TRBJ1-2, with D perhaps TRBD1 (6 bases). The sample here was peripheral blood, taken on day 0 of MenACWY control vaccination. CDR3 DNA sequence: TGTGCCAGCAAACAGGGCATTAGCTATGGCTACACCTTC. It codes for CASKQGISYGYTF.